The present entry profiles one T cell receptor beta chain with its context. These data belong to a study of blood T cell repertoires in COVID-19. Study-level information: Donors in the United States, Italy and Spain gave samples during acute or convalescent COVID-19. Nucleic acid was either cDNA or gDNA, and it came from T cells, B-cell-depleted T cells, or PBMCs.

Germline V gene data show CDR1 as LGHDT and CDR2 as YNNKEL (reference sequence). Trimming shortened V by 4 bases and J by 4 bases, and 17 bases separated the two germline ends. The CDR3 covers 15 residues. Authors' processing steps: Reference gene primer amplification yielded estimated nucleated cell counts. Measured with immunoSEQ multiplex PCR; TCRdb has only the in-frame clones, and not every one. The V and J calls and clone size are taken from that table; D and trimming were inferred from the DNA. The repertoire has 65,000 to 75,000 clones, 65% to 90% of them found once; the top ten carry around 38%.

The rearrangement links TRBV3-1 (or the pseudogene TRBV3-2) to TRBJ2-7, with a possible D match to TRBD2 (6 bases). This clonotype originated in an older man with acute or convalescent COVID-19. The sample taken for sequencing was peripheral blood. The CDR3 DNA reads TGTGCCAGCAGCCCCAACCGGGACTCCTTTTACGAGCAGTACTTC. Translated: CASSPNRDSFYEQYF.